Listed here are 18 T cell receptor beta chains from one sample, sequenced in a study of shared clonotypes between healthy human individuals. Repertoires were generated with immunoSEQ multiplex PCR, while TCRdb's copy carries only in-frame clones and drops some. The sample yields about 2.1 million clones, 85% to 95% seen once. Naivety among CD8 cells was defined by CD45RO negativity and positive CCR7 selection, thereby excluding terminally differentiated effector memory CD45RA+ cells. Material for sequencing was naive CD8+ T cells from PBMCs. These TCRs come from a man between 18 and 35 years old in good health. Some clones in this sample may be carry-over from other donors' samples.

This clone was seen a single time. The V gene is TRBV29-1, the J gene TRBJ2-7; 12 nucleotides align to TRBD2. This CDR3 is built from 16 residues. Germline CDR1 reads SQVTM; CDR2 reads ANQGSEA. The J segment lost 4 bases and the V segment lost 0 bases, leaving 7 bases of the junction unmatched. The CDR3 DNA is TGCAGCGTTGAAGAGTCGGTAACTAGCGGGAGGTACGAGCAGTACTTC. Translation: CSVEESVTSGRYEQYF.

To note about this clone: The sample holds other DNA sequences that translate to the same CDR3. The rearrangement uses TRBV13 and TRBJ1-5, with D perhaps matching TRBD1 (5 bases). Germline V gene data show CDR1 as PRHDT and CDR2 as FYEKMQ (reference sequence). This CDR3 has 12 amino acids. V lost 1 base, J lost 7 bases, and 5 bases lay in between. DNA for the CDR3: TGTGCCAGCAGCTTAGAGGGGCAGCCCCAGCATTTT. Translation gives CASSLEGQPQHF.

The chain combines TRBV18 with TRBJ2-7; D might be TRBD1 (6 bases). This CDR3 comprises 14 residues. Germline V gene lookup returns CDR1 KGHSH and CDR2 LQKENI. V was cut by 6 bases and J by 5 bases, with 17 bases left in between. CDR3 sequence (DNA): TGTGCCAGCTCGAACTGGACAGCCCTTGACGAGCAGTACTTC. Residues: CASSNWTALDEQYF.

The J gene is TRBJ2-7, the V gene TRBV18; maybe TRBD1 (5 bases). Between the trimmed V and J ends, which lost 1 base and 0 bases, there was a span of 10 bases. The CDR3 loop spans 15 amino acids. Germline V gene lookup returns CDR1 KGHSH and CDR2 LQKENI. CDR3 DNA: TGTGCCAGCTCACCACTCAGGGAAAGCTCCTACGAGCAGTACTTC. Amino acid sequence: CASSPLRESSYEQYF.

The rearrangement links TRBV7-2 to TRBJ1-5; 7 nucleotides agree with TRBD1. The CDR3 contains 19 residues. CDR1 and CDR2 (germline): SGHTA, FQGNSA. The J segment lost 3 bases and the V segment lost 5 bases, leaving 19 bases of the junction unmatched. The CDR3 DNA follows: TGTGCCAGCAGCCCGTACCCGACAGGGCGAACGTTGACCAATCAGCCCCAGCATTTT. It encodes CASSPYPTGRTLTNQPQHF.

CDR3 loop: CASSDAYPTLAKNIQYF. CDR3 nucleotides: TGTGCCAGCAGCGACGCTTATCCTACATTAGCCAAAAACATTCAGTACTTC. The rearrangement joins TRBV9 to TRBJ2-4, with unresolved D. V dropped 3 bases and J dropped 0 bases, with 16 bases sitting between them. Per the germline V gene, CDR1 is SGDLS and CDR2 is YYNGEE. The CDR3 is 17 amino acids.

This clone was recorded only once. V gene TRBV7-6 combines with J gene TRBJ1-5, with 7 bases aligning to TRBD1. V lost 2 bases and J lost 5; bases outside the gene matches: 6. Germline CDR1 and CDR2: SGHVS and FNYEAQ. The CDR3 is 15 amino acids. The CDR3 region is CASSLFSGGDQPQHF. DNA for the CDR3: TGTGCCAGCAGCTTATTTTCAGGGGGGGATCAGCCCCAGCATTTT.

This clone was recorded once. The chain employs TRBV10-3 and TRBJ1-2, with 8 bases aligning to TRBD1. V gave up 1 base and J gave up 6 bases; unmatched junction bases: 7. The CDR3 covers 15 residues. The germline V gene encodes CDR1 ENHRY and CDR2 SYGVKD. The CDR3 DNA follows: TGTGCCATCAGTGAGTTTAGCACAGGGGGTGATGGCTACACCTTC. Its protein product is CAISEFSTGGDGYTF.

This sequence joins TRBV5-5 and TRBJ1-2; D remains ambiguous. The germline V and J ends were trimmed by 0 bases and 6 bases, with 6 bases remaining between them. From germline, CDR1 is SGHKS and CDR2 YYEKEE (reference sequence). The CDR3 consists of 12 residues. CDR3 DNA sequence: TGTGCCAGCAGCTTGGGTCTTAATGGCTACACCTTC. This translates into CASSLGLNGYTF.

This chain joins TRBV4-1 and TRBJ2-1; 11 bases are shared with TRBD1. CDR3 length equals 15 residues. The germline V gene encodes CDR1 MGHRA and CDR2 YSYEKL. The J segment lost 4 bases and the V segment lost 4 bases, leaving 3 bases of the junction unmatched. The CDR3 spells CASSLGTGGYNEQFF. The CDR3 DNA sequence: TGCGCCAGCAGCCTAGGGACAGGGGGTTACAATGAGCAGTTCTTC.

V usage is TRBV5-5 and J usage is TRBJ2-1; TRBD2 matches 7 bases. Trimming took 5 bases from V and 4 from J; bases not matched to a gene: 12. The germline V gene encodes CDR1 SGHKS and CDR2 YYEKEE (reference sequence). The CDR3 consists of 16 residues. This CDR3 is CASRGLAGAGYNEQFF. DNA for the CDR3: TGTGCCAGCAGGGGACTCGCGGGAGCGGGGTACAATGAGCAGTTCTTC.

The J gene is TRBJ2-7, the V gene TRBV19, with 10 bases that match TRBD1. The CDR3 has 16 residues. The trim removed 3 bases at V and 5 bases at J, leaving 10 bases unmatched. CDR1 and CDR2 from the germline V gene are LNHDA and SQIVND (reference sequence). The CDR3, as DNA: TGTGCCAGTAGTATGGGGCCCGGGACAGGGGTTAACGAGCAGTACTTC. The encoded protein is CASSMGPGTGVNEQYF.

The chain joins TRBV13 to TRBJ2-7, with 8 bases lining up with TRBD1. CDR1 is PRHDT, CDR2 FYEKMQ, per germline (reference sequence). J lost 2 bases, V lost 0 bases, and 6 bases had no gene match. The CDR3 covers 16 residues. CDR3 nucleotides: TGTGCCAGCAGCTTAGGCGCTGGACAGGGCGCCTACGAGCAGTACTTC. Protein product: CASSLGAGQGAYEQYF.

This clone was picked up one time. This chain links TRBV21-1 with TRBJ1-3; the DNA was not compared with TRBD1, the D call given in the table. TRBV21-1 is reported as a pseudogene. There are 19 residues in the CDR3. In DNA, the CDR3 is TGTGCCAGCAGCAACGGAAATAGGACAGTCCCAGCATCTGGAAACACCATATATTTT. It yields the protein CASSNGNRTVPASGNTIYF.

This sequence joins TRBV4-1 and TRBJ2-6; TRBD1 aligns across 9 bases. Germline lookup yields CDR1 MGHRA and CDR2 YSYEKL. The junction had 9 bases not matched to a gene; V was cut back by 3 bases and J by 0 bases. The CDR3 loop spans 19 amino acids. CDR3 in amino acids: CASSQKQGASSSGANVLTF. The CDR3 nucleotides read TGCGCCAGCAGCCAGAAACAGGGGGCCAGCAGCTCTGGGGCCAACGTCCTGACTTTC.

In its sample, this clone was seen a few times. DNA of the CDR3: TGTGCCAGCAGCCAAGGCCGAGGAGCCGGGGCCGGGTCTGGCTACACCTTC. Residues: CASSQGRGAGAGSGYTF. The chain joins TRBV4-2 to TRBJ1-2; D possibly corresponds to TRBD1 (5 bases). V lost 1 base and J 7 bases, leaving 22 bases between the germline ends. Germline CDR1 LGHNA, CDR2 YNFKEQ. The CDR3 consists of 17 residues.

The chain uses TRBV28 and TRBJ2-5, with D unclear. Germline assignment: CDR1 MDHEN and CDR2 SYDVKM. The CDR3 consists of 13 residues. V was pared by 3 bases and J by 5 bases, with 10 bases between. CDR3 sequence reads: CASSFLQAETQYF. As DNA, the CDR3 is TGTGCCAGCAGTTTTCTCCAAGCGGAGACCCAGTACTTC.

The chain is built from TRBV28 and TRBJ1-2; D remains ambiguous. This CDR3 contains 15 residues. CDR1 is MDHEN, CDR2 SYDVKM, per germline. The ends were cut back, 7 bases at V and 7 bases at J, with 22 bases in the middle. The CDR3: CASTIFTARRAGYTF. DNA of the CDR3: TGTGCCAGCACTATTTTTACGGCAAGGCGTGCTGGCTACACCTTC.